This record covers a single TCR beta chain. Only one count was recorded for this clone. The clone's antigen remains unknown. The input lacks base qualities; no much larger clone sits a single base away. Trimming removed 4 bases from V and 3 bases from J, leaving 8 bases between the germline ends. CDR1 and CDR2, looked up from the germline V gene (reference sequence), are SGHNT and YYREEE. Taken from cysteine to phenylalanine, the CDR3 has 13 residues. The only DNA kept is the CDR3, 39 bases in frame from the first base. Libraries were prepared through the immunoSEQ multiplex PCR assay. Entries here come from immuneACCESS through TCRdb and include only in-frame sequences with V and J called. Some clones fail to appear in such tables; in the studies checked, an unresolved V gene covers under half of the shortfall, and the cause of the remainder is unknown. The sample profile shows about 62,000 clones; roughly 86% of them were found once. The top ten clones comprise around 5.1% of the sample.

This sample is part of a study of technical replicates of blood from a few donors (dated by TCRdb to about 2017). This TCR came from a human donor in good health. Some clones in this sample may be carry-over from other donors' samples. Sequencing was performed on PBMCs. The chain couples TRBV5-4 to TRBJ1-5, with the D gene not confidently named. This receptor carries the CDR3 CASSLVPNQPQHF. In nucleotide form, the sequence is TGTGCCAGCAGCCTCGTTCCCAATCAGCCCCAGCATTTT. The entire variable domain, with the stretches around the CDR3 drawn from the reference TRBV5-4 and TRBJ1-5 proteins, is ETGVTQSPTHLIKTRGQQVTLRCSSQSGHNTVSWYQQALGQGPQFIFQYYREEENGRGNFPPRFSGLQFPNYSSELNVNALELDDSALYLCASSLVPNQPQHFGDGTRLSIL.